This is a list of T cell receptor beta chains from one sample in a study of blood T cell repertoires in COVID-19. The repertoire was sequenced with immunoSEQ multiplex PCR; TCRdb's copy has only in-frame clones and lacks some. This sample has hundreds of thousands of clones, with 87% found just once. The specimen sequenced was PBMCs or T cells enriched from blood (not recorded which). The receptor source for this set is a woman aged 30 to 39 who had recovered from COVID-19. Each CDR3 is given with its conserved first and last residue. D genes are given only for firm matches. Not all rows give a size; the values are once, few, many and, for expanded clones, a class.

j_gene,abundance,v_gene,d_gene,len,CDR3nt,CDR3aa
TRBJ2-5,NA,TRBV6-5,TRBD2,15,TGTGCCAGCACCCCCGGACTAGCGGGGCAAGAGACCCAGTACTTC,CASTPGLAGQETQYF
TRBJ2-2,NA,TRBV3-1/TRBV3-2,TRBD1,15,TGTGCCAGCAGCCGGACAGGGGGGAACACCGGGGAGCTGTTTTTT,CASSRTGGNTGELFF
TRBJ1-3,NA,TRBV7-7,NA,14,TGTGCCAGCAGCCCTGACACCTCTGGAAACACCATATATTTT,CASSPDTSGNTIYF
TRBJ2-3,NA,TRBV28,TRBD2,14,TGTGCCAGCCATAGCGGGGGAAGCACAGATACGCAGTATTTT,CASHSGGSTDTQYF
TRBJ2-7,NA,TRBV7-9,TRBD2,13,TGTGCCAGCAGCCGGGGGGGCGTGGGCGAGCAGTACTTC,CASSRGGVGEQYF
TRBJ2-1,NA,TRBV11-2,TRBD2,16,TGTGCCAGCAGCGGAAACGCGGGGGGGCCAGGGGATGAGCAGTTCTTC,CASSGNAGGPGDEQFF
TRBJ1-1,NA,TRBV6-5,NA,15,TGTGCCAGCAGTTACTCAACTCAGGTAAACACTGAAGCTTTCTTT,CASSYSTQVNTEAFF
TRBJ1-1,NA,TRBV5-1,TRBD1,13,TGCGCCAGCAGCTATTCCGGGACAGTTGAAGCTTTCTTT,CASSYSGTVEAFF
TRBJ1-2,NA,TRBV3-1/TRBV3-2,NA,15,TGTGCCAGCAGCCAAGAGGTAGGGAGGGGATATGGCTACACCTTC,CASSQEVGRGYGYTF
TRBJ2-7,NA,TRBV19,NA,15,TGTGCCAGTAGTACGACGGTGGAGTTATTCGACGAGCAGTACTTC,CASSTTVELFDEQYF
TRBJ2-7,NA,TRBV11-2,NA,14,TGTGCCAGCAGCTATCTGCAAGGCCAGGGGGAGCAGTACTTC,CASSYLQGQGEQYF
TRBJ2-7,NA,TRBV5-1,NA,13,TGCGCCAGCAGCTTGGACAGGGCAGACGAGCAGTACTTC,CASSLDRADEQYF
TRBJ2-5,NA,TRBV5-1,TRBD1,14,TGCGCCAGCAGCCAGGGGACAGGGAGAGAGACCCAGTACTTC,CASSQGTGRETQYF
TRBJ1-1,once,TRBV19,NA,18,TGTGCCAGTAGTATAGATCCCGGATCGACAGAACTCTACACTGAAGCTTTCTTT,CASSIDPGSTELYTEAFF
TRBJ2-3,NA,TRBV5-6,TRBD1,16,TGTGCCAGCAGCTTGGCCTCCGGGACAGGGGGGGATACGCAGTATTTT,CASSLASGTGGDTQYF